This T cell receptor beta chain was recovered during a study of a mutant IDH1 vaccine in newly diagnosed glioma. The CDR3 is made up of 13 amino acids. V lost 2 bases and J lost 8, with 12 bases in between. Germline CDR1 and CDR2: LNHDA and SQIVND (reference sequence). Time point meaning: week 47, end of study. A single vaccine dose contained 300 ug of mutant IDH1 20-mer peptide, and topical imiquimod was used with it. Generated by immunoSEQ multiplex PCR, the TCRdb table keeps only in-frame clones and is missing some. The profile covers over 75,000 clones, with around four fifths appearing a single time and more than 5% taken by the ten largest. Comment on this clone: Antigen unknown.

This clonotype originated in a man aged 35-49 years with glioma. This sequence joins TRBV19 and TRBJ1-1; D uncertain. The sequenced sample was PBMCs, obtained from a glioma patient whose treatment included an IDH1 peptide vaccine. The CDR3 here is CASSIKKFGEAFF. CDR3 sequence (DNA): TGTGCCAGTAGTATAAAGAAATTTGGCGAAGCTTTCTTT.